This T cell receptor (beta chain) is drawn from a study of CD8 T cells in ankylosing spondylitis. The CDR3 loop spans 13 amino acids. Deletions cut 4 bases from V and 0 bases from J, with 7 bases between. CDR1 SNHLY and CDR2 FYNNEI come from the germline V gene. Study results and caveats: A CD8+ phenotype characterized the disease-linked clones, which were relatively rare in peripheral blood. A TCR beta motif made of under 10 highly homologous variants seemed typical of ankylosing spondylitis blood. It was reported that disease-linked clones were significantly enriched in matched ankylosing spondylitis synovial fluid.

There are a few counts of this clonotype. Its antigen remains unknown. TCR beta libraries were made by quantitative 5'-RACE with molecular barcodes. TCRdb processed the 5' RACE reads anew with MiXCR; each CDR3 protein has one entry. Among about 440,000 distinct CDR3 sequences listed, roughly 17% were seen once. The sequencing input was blood, either unsorted or a sorted T cell fraction (not recorded which). The receptor's source is a male donor with ankylosing spondylitis. The chain carries TRBV2 and TRBJ2-7, with D unresolved. CDR3 in amino acids: CASSVQASYEQYF. CDR3 nucleotide sequence: TGTGCCAGCAGTGTCCAGGCCTCCTACGAGCAGTACTTC.